This T cell receptor beta chain was profiled in a study of blood T cell repertoires in COVID-19. Overall study context: T cells, B-cell-depleted T cells, or PBMCs supplied cDNA or gDNA.

Study processing details: Amplification of reference gene primers was used by the study to estimate nucleated cell counts. Clones were sequenced by immunoSEQ multiplex PCR, and TCRdb holds only the in-frame ones, with some missing. V and J calls and clone size are given by that table; D and trimming were obtained from the DNA. The repertoire has around 130,000 clones, approximately 87% of them found once; the top ten carry about 3.9%. Details on this clone: Other DNA sequences in the sample encode the same CDR3.

Sequences were obtained from peripheral blood. The sequence was obtained from a man in his fifties or sixties with acute or convalescent COVID-19.

In nucleotides, the CDR3 is TGTGCCAGCAGCGTGGCCGACAGTAACTATGGCTACACCTTC. It specifies CASSVADSNYGYTF. This sequence joins TRBV9 and TRBJ1-2; tentative D call: TRBD1 (5 bases). Between the trimmed V and J ends, which lost 2 bases and 1 base, there was a span of 9 bases. Germline lookup yields CDR1 SGDLS and CDR2 YYNGEE. The CDR3 runs 14 residues.